This TCR beta chain comes out of a study of CD8+ T cells in alopecia areata. Study-level information: Treatment comprised oral tofacitinib, 5 to 10 mg twice daily, in treated patients. Tofacitinib treatment spanned 6 to 18 months, with 6 months off drug afterward.

This clone has only a few counts. RNA, once extracted, was reverse transcribed into cDNA for use as the sequencing template. Libraries were prepared by immunoSEQ multiplex PCR; TCRdb keeps only in-frame clonotypes and omits some of them. The sample includes about 130,000 clones, roughly three fifths of them seen just once. Per the germline V gene, CDR1 is SEHNR and CDR2 is FQNEAQ (reference sequence). The CDR3 sequence is 11 residues long. Between the trimmed V and J ends, which lost 4 bases and 3 bases, there was a span of 4 bases. The sequence came from a human donor with alopecia areata. The chain couples TRBV7-9 to TRBJ2-7; D gene ambiguous. The sequences come from CD4+ T cells sorted from blood, collected at week 0. The DNA of the CDR3 is TGTGCCAGCAGCTACGACTACGAGCAGTACTTC. Its translation is CASSYDYEQYF.